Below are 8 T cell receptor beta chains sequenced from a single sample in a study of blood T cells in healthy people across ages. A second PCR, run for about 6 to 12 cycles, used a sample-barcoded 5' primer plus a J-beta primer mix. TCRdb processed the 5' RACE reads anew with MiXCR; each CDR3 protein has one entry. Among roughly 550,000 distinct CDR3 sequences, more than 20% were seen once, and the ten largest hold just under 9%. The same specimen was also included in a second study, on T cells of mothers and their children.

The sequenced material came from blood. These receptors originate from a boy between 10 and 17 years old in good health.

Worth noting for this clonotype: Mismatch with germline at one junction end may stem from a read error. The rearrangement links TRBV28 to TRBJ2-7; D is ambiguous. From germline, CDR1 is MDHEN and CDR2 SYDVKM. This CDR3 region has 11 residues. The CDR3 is CAISFIYEQYF. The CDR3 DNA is TGTGCCATCAGTTTCATATACGAGCAGTACTTC.

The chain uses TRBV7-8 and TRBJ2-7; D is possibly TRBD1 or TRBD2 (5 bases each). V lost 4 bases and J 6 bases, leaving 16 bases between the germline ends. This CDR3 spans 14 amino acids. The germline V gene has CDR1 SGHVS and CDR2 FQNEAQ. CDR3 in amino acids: CASSSHRGGSEQYF. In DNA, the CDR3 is TGTGCCAGCAGCTCTCATAGGGGTGGGAGCGAGCAGTACTTC. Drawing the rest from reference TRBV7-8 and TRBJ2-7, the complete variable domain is GAGVSQSPRYKVAKRGQDVALRCDPISGHVSLFWYQQALGQGPEFLTYFQNEAQLDKSGLPSDRFFAERPEGSVSTLKIQRTQQEDSAVYLCASSSHRGGSEQYFGPGTRLTVT.

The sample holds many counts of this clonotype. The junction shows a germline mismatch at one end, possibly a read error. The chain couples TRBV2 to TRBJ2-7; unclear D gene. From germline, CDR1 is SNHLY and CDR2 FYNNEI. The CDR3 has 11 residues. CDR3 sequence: CASSEDVTAKF. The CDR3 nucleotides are TGTGCCAGCAGTGAAGATGTGACGGCTAAGTTC.

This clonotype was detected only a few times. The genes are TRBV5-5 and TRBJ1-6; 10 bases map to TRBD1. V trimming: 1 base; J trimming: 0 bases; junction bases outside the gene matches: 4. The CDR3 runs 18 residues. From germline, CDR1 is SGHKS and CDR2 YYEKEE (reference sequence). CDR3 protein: CASSLRDRGSSYNSPLHF. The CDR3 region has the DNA TGTGCCAGCAGCTTGAGGGACAGGGGTAGCTCCTATAATTCACCCCTCCACTTT.

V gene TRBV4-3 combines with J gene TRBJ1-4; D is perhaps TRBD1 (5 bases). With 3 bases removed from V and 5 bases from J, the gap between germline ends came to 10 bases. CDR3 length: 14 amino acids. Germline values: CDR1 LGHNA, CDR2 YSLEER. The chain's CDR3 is CASSQGGWNEKLFF. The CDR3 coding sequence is TGCGCCAGCAGCCAGGGGGGGTGGAATGAAAAACTGTTTTTT.

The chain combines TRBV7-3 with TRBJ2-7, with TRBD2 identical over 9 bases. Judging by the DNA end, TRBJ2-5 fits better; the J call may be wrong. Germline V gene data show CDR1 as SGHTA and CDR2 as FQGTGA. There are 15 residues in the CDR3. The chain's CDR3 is CASSLLSGSRETQYF. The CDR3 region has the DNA TGTGCCAGCAGCTTACTTAGCGGGAGCCGGGAGACCCAGTACTTC.

The CDR3 nucleotides read TGCAGTGCTAGAGATTTAAATCGCGAGACCCAGTACTTC. Translation: CSARDLNRETQYF. The chain couples TRBV20-1 to TRBJ2-5; the D is unclear. Germline lookup yields CDR1 DFQATT and CDR2 SNEGSKA (reference sequence). The CDR3 is 13 amino acids. Between the trimmed V and J ends, which lost 0 bases and 5 bases, there was a span of 10 bases.

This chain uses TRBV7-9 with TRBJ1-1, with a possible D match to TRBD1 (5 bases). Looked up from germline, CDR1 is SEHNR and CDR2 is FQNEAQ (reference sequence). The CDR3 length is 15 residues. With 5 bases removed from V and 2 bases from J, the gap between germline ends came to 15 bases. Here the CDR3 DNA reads TGTGCCAGCAGCCCCCCAGGGATTTCTAACACTGAAGCTTTCTTT. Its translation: CASSPPGISNTEAFF.